This passage covers 11 T cell receptor beta chains from one sample sequenced in a study of metastatic and nonmetastatic thyroid tumors. TCRdb reanalyzed the PCR reads via MiXCR. The sample shows about 35,000 clones, 30% to 40% of them seen only once. No treatment had been given to any patient before thyroid surgery. Specimen: tumor tissue. All receptors derive from a female donor with papillary thyroid cancer or a benign thyroid nodule (not recorded which). Some clones in this sample may be carry-over from other donors' samples.

This clone has a single count. This chain connects TRBV11-1 to TRBJ2-2; 12 positions match TRBD1. Unmatched junction bases numbered 5, after V lost 5 bases and J lost 4 bases. The germline CDR1 and CDR2 sequences are SGHAT and FQDESV (reference sequence). This CDR3 contains 16 residues. The CDR3 bases are TGTGCCAGCAGCAAGGGACAGGGGGCTGCCACCGGGGAGCTGTTTTTT. Protein sequence: CASSKGQGAATGELFF.

This chain joins TRBV27 and TRBJ1-4, with D tentatively TRBD1 (5 bases). Trimming stripped 4 bases from V and 3 bases from J, with 15 bases between. The CDR3 has 16 residues. CDR1 and CDR2 (germline): MNHEY, SMNVEV (reference sequence). The CDR3 here is CASSSSTWGPNEKLFF. The CDR3 bases are TGTGCCAGCAGTTCATCGACCTGGGGACCTAATGAAAAACTGTTTTTT.

This clone was picked up a small number of times. This chain connects TRBV6-2 or TRBV6-3 to TRBJ1-1; D is perhaps TRBD1 (6 bases). The CDR3 is 13 residues long. CDR1 and CDR2 (germline): MNHEY, SVGEGT. V gave up 4 bases and J gave up 11 bases, with 17 bases separating them. The CDR3 loop is CASSSFHRGWAFF. The CDR3 DNA follows: TGTGCCAGCAGTTCGTTCCATAGGGGGTGGGCTTTCTTT.

The chain recombines TRBV6-2 or TRBV6-3 with TRBJ2-7; 14 bases are shared with TRBD2. The CDR3 is 16 amino acids. CDR1 is MNHEY, CDR2 SVGEGT, per germline. J was trimmed by 2 bases and V by 5 bases; bases with no gene match: 5. CDR3 amino acids: CASSPQGLAGAYEQYF. The CDR3 DNA reads TGTGCCAGCAGTCCGCAGGGACTAGCGGGAGCCTACGAGCAGTACTTC.

This clone was detected a few times. The J gene is TRBJ2-3, the V gene TRBV6-5; D unclear. Trimming pared 0 bases from V and 6 bases from J, leaving 16 bases between. This CDR3 contains 16 residues. Germline V lookup: CDR1 MNHEY, CDR2 SVGAGI. CDR3 sequence reads: CASSYSYLPPGDTQYF. The DNA for the CDR3 is TGTGCCAGCAGTTACTCTTACCTTCCCCCCGGGGATACGCAGTATTTT.

Only a few counts were recorded for this clone. The chain links TRBV6-1 to TRBJ1-2; 7 bases agree with TRBD1. V trimming: 3 bases; J trimming: 2 bases; junction bases outside the gene matches: 3. Germline V CDR1 and CDR2: MNHNS, SASEGT. This CDR3 comprises 14 residues. For the CDR3, the DNA is TGTGCCAGCAGTGACACGACAGGGAACTATGGCTACACCTTC. It is translated as CASSDTTGNYGYTF.

The rearrangement uses TRBV4-3 and TRBJ2-3; no clear D gene. The CDR3 is 15 residues long. Trimming removed 0 bases from V and 2 bases from J, with 9 bases in between. From germline, CDR1 is LGHNA and CDR2 YSLEER. CDR3 amino acids: CASSQDMGATDTQYF. For the CDR3, the DNA is TGCGCCAGCAGCCAAGATATGGGCGCCACAGATACGCAGTATTTT.

This clone came up a few times. J is TRBJ1-4 and V is TRBV6-5; the D gene is possibly TRBD1 (5 bases). Germline V gene data show CDR1 as MNHEY and CDR2 as SVGAGI. Trimming removed 1 base at V and 10 bases at J, with 13 bases between. The CDR3 is made up of 14 amino acids. The CDR3: CASSYLGRQGKLFF. DNA for the CDR3: TGTGCCAGCAGTTACTTGGGCAGGCAGGGAAAACTGTTTTTT.

The V gene is TRBV5-1, the J gene TRBJ2-3; D gene ambiguous. Germline V gives CDR1 SGHRS, CDR2 YFSETQ. The ends were cut back, 7 bases at V and 2 bases at J, with 17 bases in the middle. CDR3 length: 15 residues. For the CDR3, the DNA is TGCGCCAGCCCTACGAAAAAACAGCTCACAGATACGCAGTATTTT. Protein: CASPTKKQLTDTQYF.

The rearrangement uses TRBV5-4 and TRBJ1-2, with D perhaps matching TRBD1 (5 bases). The CDR3 has 14 residues. The V gene lost 3 bases and the J gene lost 4 bases, with 13 bases spanning the gap. Germline V gene sequence: CDR1 SGHNT, CDR2 YYREEE (reference sequence). In nucleotides, the CDR3 is TGTGCCAGCAGCTCGACTCGGGACGGCTATGGCTACACCTTC. Translated: CASSSTRDGYGYTF.

Note on this clone: One end of the junction fails to match germline, which may point to a read error. The chain uses TRBV11-2 and TRBJ1-6, with D perhaps matching TRBD1 (5 bases). Germline loops: CDR1 SGHAT, CDR2 FQNNGV. This CDR3 is 14 amino acids long. As DNA, the CDR3 is TGTGCCAGCAGATTAGGGGTGGCCGGTTCACCCCTCCACTTT. Protein sequence: CASRLGVAGSPLHF.